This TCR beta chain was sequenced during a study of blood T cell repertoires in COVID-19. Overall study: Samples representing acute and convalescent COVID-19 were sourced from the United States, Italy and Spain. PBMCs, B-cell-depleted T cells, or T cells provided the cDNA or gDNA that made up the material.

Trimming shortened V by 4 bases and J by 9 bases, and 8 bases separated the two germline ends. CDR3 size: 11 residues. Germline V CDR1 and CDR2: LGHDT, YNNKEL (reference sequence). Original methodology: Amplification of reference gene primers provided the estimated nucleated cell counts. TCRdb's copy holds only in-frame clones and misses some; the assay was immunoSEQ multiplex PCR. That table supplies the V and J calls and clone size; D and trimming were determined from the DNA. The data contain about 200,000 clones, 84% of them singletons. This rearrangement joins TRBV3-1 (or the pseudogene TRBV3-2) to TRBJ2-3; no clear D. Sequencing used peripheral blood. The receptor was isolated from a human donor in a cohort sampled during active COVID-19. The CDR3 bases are TGTGCCAGCAGCCTGCCAGGCACGCAGTATTTT. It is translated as CASSLPGTQYF.